This TCR beta chain derives from a study of CD8 T cells in ankylosing spondylitis. Points from the study as a whole: What seemed typical of ankylosing spondylitis blood was a TCR beta motif built from under 10 highly homologous variants. The clones that were linked to disease were reported to be significantly enriched in matched synovial fluid samples from ankylosing spondylitis patients.

The CDR3 is 15 residues long. Looked up from germline, CDR1 is MNHEY and CDR2 is SVGAGI. V lost 2 bases and J lost 11, with 21 bases in between. This clonotype was counted ten times or more. Its antigen is as yet unknown. TCRdb recomputed calls from the 5' RACE reads with MiXCR, one row per CDR3 protein. In the table there are 200,000 to 250,000 distinct CDR3 sequences, around 8% of which are singletons. Sequencing was done on a sample of blood, either unsorted or a sorted T cell fraction (not recorded which). The receptor was derived from a female donor with ankylosing spondylitis or in good health (not recorded which). The V and J genes are TRBV6-5 and TRBJ1-1; possible D gene TRBD1, 6 bases. The CDR3 loop is CASSYNPTSGGDAFF. DNA of the CDR3: TGTGCCAGCAGTTACAACCCTACTAGTGGGGGCGATGCTTTCTTT.